The clone carrying this T cell receptor (beta chain) was seen once. As yet, its antigen is unknown. In the original analysis: Junction-only sequences without quality scores came from ImmunoSEQ, so filtering differed. Here immunoSEQ multiplex PCR was the method, and the copy in TCRdb shows in-frame clones only, minus some. Clonal size and the V and J genes are those of that table, whereas D and trimming came from the DNA. The table lists roughly 2.2 million clones, around 93% of them singletons, with roughly 0.34% in the top ten. The CDR3 runs to 18 residues. V trimming: 5 bases; J trimming: 8 bases; junction bases outside the gene matches: 16. Germline lookup yields CDR1 ENHRY and CDR2 SYGVKD. This entry is derived from a study of shared clonotypes between healthy human individuals. Study-wide points: The study generally estimated greater richness for naive than memory subsets. Several donors showed sharing of approximately 5% of naive CD4 clonotypes.

CD45RA+ naive and CD45RA-negative memory subsets were separated from CD4+ cells. The V gene is TRBV10-3, the J gene TRBJ2-1; 12 bases line up with TRBD2. Sequencing used naive CD4+ T cells from PBMCs. Subset indicated: CD45RA+ positively selected. This TCR came from a man aged 18-30 years in good health. Some clones in this sample may be carry-over from other donors' samples. This CDR3 reads CAISPTPPPSGRAHEQFF. In nucleotides, the CDR3 is TGTGCCATCAGTCCCACTCCCCCCCCTAGCGGGAGGGCGCATGAGCAGTTCTTC.